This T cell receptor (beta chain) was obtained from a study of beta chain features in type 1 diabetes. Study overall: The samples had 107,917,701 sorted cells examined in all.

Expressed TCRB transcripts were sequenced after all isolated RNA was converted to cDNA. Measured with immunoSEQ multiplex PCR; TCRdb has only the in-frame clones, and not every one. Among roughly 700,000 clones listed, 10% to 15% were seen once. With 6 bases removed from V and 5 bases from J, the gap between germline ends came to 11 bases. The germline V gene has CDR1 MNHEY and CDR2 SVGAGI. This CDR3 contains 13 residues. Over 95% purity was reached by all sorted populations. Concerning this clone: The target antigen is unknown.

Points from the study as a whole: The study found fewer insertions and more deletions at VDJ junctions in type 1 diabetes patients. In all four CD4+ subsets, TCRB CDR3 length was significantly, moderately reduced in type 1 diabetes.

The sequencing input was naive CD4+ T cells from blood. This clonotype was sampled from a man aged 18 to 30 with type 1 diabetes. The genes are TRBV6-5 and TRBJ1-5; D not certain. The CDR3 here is CASSRKGDQPQHF. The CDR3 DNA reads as TGTGCCAGCAGCAGAAAAGGCGATCAGCCCCAGCATTTT.